The next 18 T cell receptor beta chains were all read from a single sample in a study of blood T cell repertoires in COVID-19. Only in-frame clones appear in the TCRdb table, and some are missing; sequencing was by immunoSEQ multiplex PCR. This sample carries fewer than 200,000 clones, roughly 80% of them seen once, and the ten largest clones take roughly 9.1%. Sample: peripheral blood. Source of these receptors: a woman in her 70s with acute or convalescent COVID-19.

CDR3 in amino acids: CASSALVLTGGNTIYF. Written as DNA, the CDR3 is TGTGCCAGCAGCGCCCTGGTCTTGACGGGAGGAAACACCATATATTTT. The rearrangement uses TRBV7-6 and TRBJ1-3, with D hard to call. With 5 bases removed from V and 4 bases from J, the gap between germline ends came to 18 bases. Germline V gives CDR1 SGHVS, CDR2 FNYEAQ. The CDR3 covers 16 residues.

The chain is built from TRBV28 and TRBJ2-7; 10 bases fit TRBD2. Germline V lookup: CDR1 MDHEN, CDR2 SYDVKM. Unmatched junction bases numbered 8, after V lost 3 bases and J lost 6 bases. The CDR3 has 15 amino acids. The CDR3 DNA reads as TGTGCCAGCAGTTTTCCTAGCGGGAGCGTGAGCGAGCAGTACTTC. It specifies CASSFPSGSVSEQYF.

V usage is TRBV10-3 and J usage is TRBJ1-5; TRBD1 is a possible D gene (5 bases). Germline V gives CDR1 ENHRY, CDR2 SYGVKD. This CDR3 spans 13 amino acids. V was shortened by 7 bases and J by 0 bases, with 7 bases between the two germline ends. This CDR3 is CAIKGASNQPQHF. CDR3 nucleotide sequence: TGTGCCATCAAAGGGGCTAGCAATCAGCCCCAGCATTTT.

This chain joins TRBV5-1 and TRBJ2-1; 13 nucleotides line up with TRBD2. The V gene end was trimmed by 6 bases and the J gene end by 10 bases; junction bases not matched to a gene: 4. The germline gives CDR1 SGHRS, CDR2 YFSETQ. The CDR3 extends over 13 amino acids. The CDR3 here is CASTGTSGIEQFF. CDR3 sequence (DNA): TGCGCCAGCACGGGGACTAGCGGGATAGAGCAGTTCTTC. The full variable domain, in which reference TRBV5-1 and TRBJ2-1 provide the parts outside the CDR3, is KAGVTQTPRYLIKTRGQQVTLSCSPISGHRSVSWYQQTPGQGLQFLFEYFSETQRNKGNFPGRFSGRQFSNSRSEMNVSTLELGDSALYLCASTGTSGIEQFFGPGTRLTVL.

A single count supports this clone. This chain connects TRBV6-5 to TRBJ1-2; 7 bases map to TRBD1. Trimming at V came to 6 bases and at J to 4 bases, leaving 11 bases not matched to a gene. This CDR3 contains 15 residues. Germline CDR1 MNHEY, CDR2 SVGAGI. The CDR3 sequence: CASSRRQGGVYGYTF. DNA for the CDR3: TGTGCCAGCAGCCGTCGACAGGGTGGGGTCTATGGCTACACCTTC.

J is TRBJ2-1 and V is TRBV2; TRBD1 might be the D (5 bases). Germline values: CDR1 SNHLY, CDR2 FYNNEI. V lost 8 bases, J lost 4 bases, and 21 bases lay in between. The CDR3 contains 16 residues. The CDR3 region is CASWGVASLRYNEQFF. As DNA, the CDR3 is TGTGCCAGCTGGGGCGTAGCTAGTCTTCGGTACAATGAGCAGTTCTTC.

The J gene is TRBJ1-2, the V gene TRBV9; TRBD1 agrees at 7 bases. CDR1 and CDR2 (germline): SGDLS, YYNGEE. The trim removed 3 bases at V and 4 bases at J, leaving 3 bases unmatched. The CDR3 is 13 amino acids. As DNA, the CDR3 is TGTGCCAGCAGCGCCCGGGACAGCTATGGCTACACCTTC. This gives the protein CASSARDSYGYTF.

The chain is built from TRBV18 and TRBJ1-5, with TRBD1 matching 10 bases. The CDR3 sequence is 14 residues long. CDR1 is KGHSH and CDR2 is LQKENI in the germline V gene. The junction had 4 bases not matched to a gene; V was cut back by 5 bases and J by 6 bases. Here the CDR3 reads CASSETGGVQPQHF. The CDR3 DNA follows: TGTGCCAGCTCAGAGACAGGGGGCGTTCAGCCCCAGCATTTT. Based on the CDR3 plus reference TRBV18 and TRBJ1-5, the full variable domain is NAGVMQNPRHLVRRRGQEARLRCSPMKGHSHVYWYRQLPEEGLKFMVYLQKENIIDESGMPKERFSAEFPKEGPSILRIQQVVRGDSAAYFCASSETGGVQPQHFGDGTRLSIL.

The chain couples TRBV7-2 to TRBJ2-3; TRBD2 aligns across 8 bases. This CDR3 has 15 amino acids. Losses at the gene ends were 5 bases for V and 3 bases for J; bases not matched to a gene: 7. Germline loops: CDR1 SGHTA, CDR2 FQGNSA. CDR3: CASSLSGTRTDTQYF. Written as DNA, the CDR3 is TGTGCCAGCAGCCTTAGCGGGACAAGAACAGATACGCAGTATTTT.

This clone was recorded only once. The gene calls are TRBV6-6 and TRBJ1-4, with a possible D match to TRBD1 (5 bases). The germline V gene encodes CDR1 MNHNY and CDR2 SVGAGI (reference sequence). The CDR3 is 16 amino acids. The V end was cut by 0 bases, the J end by 3 bases, with 11 bases between. For the CDR3, the DNA is TGTGCCAGCAGTTACTCGAGGACACCTCCTAATGAAAAACTGTTTTTT. Its protein is CASSYSRTPPNEKLFF.

The chain joins TRBV30 to TRBJ1-1, with a weak D call TRBD1 (6 bases). With 1 base removed from V and 1 base from J, the gap between germline ends came to 10 bases. Germline loops: CDR1 GTSNPN, CDR2 SVGIG (reference sequence). This CDR3 contains 14 residues. The chain's CDR3 is CAWSGDNKNTEAFF. CDR3 nucleotides: TGTGCCTGGAGTGGGGACAACAAGAACACTGAAGCTTTCTTT.

The chain uses TRBV28 and TRBJ1-4; D might be TRBD1 (6 bases). Deletions cut 7 bases from V and 8 bases from J, with 17 bases between. The CDR3 covers 14 residues. CDR1 MDHEN and CDR2 SYDVKM come from the germline V gene. The CDR3 DNA follows: TGTGCCAGCATTACCTCGAAGGGGGTGGAAAAACTGTTTTTT. Translated: CASITSKGVEKLFF. Filled out from reference TRBV28 and TRBJ1-4, the complete variable domain reads DVKVTQSSRYLVKRTGEKVFLECVQDMDHENMFWYRQDPGLGLRLIYFSYDVKMKEKGDIPEGYSVSREKKERFSLILESASTNQTSMYLCASITSKGVEKLFFGSGTQLSVL.

The chain has TRBV3-1 (or the pseudogene TRBV3-2) and TRBJ1-3; D gene uncertain. V lost 0 bases and J lost 1, with 13 bases in between. Germline V gene sequence: CDR1 LGHDT, CDR2 YNNKEL (reference sequence). The CDR3 is made up of 17 amino acids. For the CDR3, the DNA is TGTGCCAGCAGCCAAGAGGGATACGGGGAGTCTGGAAACACCATATATTTT. It is translated as CASSQEGYGESGNTIYF.

There are a few counts of this clone. V and J are TRBV14 and TRBJ2-3; TRBD1 agrees at 8 bases. CDR1 and CDR2 (germline): SGHDN, FVKESK. V lost 1 base to trimming and J lost 3 bases; unmatched junction nucleotides: 6. The CDR3 covers 16 residues. The CDR3 coding sequence is TGTGCCAGCAGCCAAGCAGGGGGCTTTAGGACAGATACGCAGTATTTT. Amino acids: CASSQAGGFRTDTQYF.

The chain combines TRBV6-5 with TRBJ1-2; D possibly corresponds to TRBD1 (5 bases). The CDR3 runs to 13 residues. The germline gives CDR1 MNHEY, CDR2 SVGAGI. The CDR3 loop reads CALMQGANYGYTF. The CDR3 DNA is TGTGCGTTGATGCAGGGTGCGAACTATGGCTACACCTTC.

This chain connects TRBV5-1 to TRBJ1-1; possibly TRBD1 for D (5 bases). Trimming left V 4 bases short and J 0 bases short, with 10 bases between. CDR3 size: 14 residues. The V gene's germline CDR1 is SGHRS and CDR2 YFSETQ. CDR3 nucleotide sequence: TGCGCCAGCAGCCCCCAGGGTTTGAACACTGAAGCTTTCTTT. This sequence encodes CASSPQGLNTEAFF.

The genes are TRBV27 and TRBJ2-1, with D perhaps matching TRBD1 (7 bases). Germline V CDR1 and CDR2: MNHEY, SMNVEV (reference sequence). CDR3 length equals 15 residues. V dropped 3 bases and J dropped 4 bases, with 13 bases sitting between them. This CDR3 is CASSFGGGLYNEQFF. CDR3 coding DNA: TGTGCCAGCAGTTTTGGAGGGGGCCTATACAATGAGCAGTTCTTC.

The J gene is TRBJ1-1, the V gene TRBV4-3; 9 bases agree with TRBD1. Germline V gene lookup returns CDR1 LGHNA and CDR2 YSLEER. This CDR3 comprises 14 residues. Trimming at V came to 5 bases and at J to 5 bases, leaving 6 bases not matched to a gene. The CDR3 reads CASSYRDRETEAFF. CDR3 coding DNA: TGCGCCAGCAGCTACCGGGACAGGGAAACTGAAGCTTTCTTT.